Described below is a single TCR beta chain sequence and its context. The data stem from a study of shared clonotypes between healthy human individuals. The investigators split CD4+ cells into a CD45RA+ naive subset and a CD45RA-negative memory subset. The V and J ends lost 3 bases and 5 bases respectively, with 10 bases between them. Germline assignment: CDR1 SGHTA and CDR2 FQGNSA. CDR3 length equals 14 residues. Each subset's genomic DNA was shared equally among a number of immunoSEQ plates. Profiling relied on immunoSEQ multiplex PCR, and the TCRdb table lists in-frame clones only, not all of them. The profile shows about 2.5 million clones, just under 95% of them singletons.

Sample: naive CD4+ T cells from PBMCs. This sample's subset: CD45RA+ positively selected. The chain couples TRBV7-2 to TRBJ1-4; D is unresolved. The source of this sequence is a man between 18 and 35 years old in good health. Some clones in this sample may be carry-over from other donors' samples. CDR3 in amino acids: CASSFLGTNEKLFF. The CDR3 DNA reads as TGTGCCAGCAGCTTTTTAGGCACAAATGAAAAACTGTTTTTT.